A selection of T cell receptor beta chains follows, all from one sample in a study of blood T cells in healthy people across ages. TCRdb re-analysed the 5' RACE reads in MiXCR, keeping a single row per CDR3 protein. The data hold about 720,000 distinct CDR3 sequences, with roughly 25% observed a single time. The sample was also reused in another study, on T cells of mothers and their children.

Sequencing used blood. The receptor set was obtained from a boy aged 5-17 years in good health. The CDR3 runs from the conserved cysteine through the conserved F or W. Fields, in order: CDR3 length, J gene, clone size, D gene, V gene, CDR3 DNA, CDR3 protein. A D gene is named only where the DNA matches it firmly. Clone size is not always given. Where it is, it says once, few, many or a class for expanded clones.

cdr3_length: 17
j_call: TRBJ2-4
clone_size: few
d_call: NA
v_call: TRBV6-6
cdr3_nt: TGTGCCAGCAGTTCCCTGCGAGACAAGCTAGCCAAAAACATTCAGTACTTC
cdr3_aa: CASSSLRDKLAKNIQYF

cdr3_length: 18
j_call: TRBJ2-3
clone_size: NA
d_call: TRBD2
v_call: TRBV13
cdr3_nt: TGTGCCAGCAGCGCCGGGACTAGCGGGGGGGCTAGCACAGATACGCAGTATTTT
cdr3_aa: CASSAGTSGGASTDTQYF

cdr3_length: 15
j_call: TRBJ2-5
clone_size: few
d_call: TRBD1
v_call: TRBV20-1
cdr3_nt: TGCAGTGCTAGCCCGACAGGGGGGGTGAGGGAGACCCAGTACTTC
cdr3_aa: CSASPTGGVRETQYF

cdr3_length: 13
j_call: TRBJ2-5
clone_size: few
d_call: NA
v_call: TRBV19
cdr3_nt: TGTGCCAGTGGTATGTGGGGAAAAGAGACCCAGTACTTC
cdr3_aa: CASGMWGKETQYF

cdr3_length: 15
j_call: TRBJ1-5
clone_size: few
d_call: NA
v_call: TRBV12-3/TRBV12-4
cdr3_nt: TGTGCCAGCAGTCCAGCAAGGTCAAGCAATCAGCCCCAGCGTTTT
cdr3_aa: CASSPARSSNQPQRF

cdr3_length: 14
j_call: TRBJ1-2
clone_size: NA
d_call: NA
v_call: TRBV10-3
cdr3_nt: TGTGCCATCACCTCACCGACAGAGAACTATGGCTACACCTTC
cdr3_aa: CAITSPTENYGYTF

cdr3_length: 17
j_call: TRBJ2-3
clone_size: NA
d_call: NA
v_call: TRBV25-1
cdr3_nt: TGTGCCAGCAGTGAATATTTTAAGACAGGAGGAAAAGATACGCAGTATTTT
cdr3_aa: CASSEYFKTGGKDTQYF

cdr3_length: 14
j_call: TRBJ2-7
clone_size: few
d_call: NA
v_call: TRBV6-1
cdr3_nt: TGTGCCAGCAGTGAAAACAGGTTAAGTCACGAGCAGTACTTC
cdr3_aa: CASSENRLSHEQYF

cdr3_length: 13
j_call: TRBJ2-2
clone_size: NA
d_call: TRBD1
v_call: TRBV29-1
cdr3_nt: TGCAGCGTCGGACAGGCCAGCACCGGGGAGCTGTTTTTT
cdr3_aa: CSVGQASTGELFF

cdr3_length: 11
j_call: TRBJ2-2
clone_size: few
d_call: NA
v_call: TRBV12-3/TRBV12-4
cdr3_nt: TGTGCCAGCAGGGGGGACCGGGAGCTGTTTTTT
cdr3_aa: CASRGDRELFF

cdr3_length: 15
j_call: TRBJ1-4
clone_size: few
d_call: NA
v_call: TRBV28
cdr3_nt: TGTGCCAGCAGTTTATTAACATCAACTAATGAAAAACTGTTTTTT
cdr3_aa: CASSLLTSTNEKLFF

cdr3_length: 17
j_call: TRBJ1-4
clone_size: NA
d_call: NA
v_call: TRBV4-1
cdr3_nt: TGCGCCAGCAGCCAAGGTCTAGACCCCGCAACTAATGAAAAACTGTTTTTT
cdr3_aa: CASSQGLDPATNEKLFF

cdr3_length: 14
j_call: TRBJ2-7
clone_size: NA
d_call: NA
v_call: TRBV28
cdr3_nt: TGTGCCAGCAGTTTTGAGGGGGTCTCATACGAGCAGTACTTC
cdr3_aa: CASSFEGVSYEQYF

cdr3_length: 15
j_call: TRBJ2-5
clone_size: few
d_call: NA
v_call: TRBV28
cdr3_nt: TGTGCCAGCAGTTCCCGACTGTCGAAACAAGAGACCCAGTACTTC
cdr3_aa: CASSSRLSKQETQYF

cdr3_length: 17
j_call: TRBJ1-5
clone_size: NA
d_call: TRBD1
v_call: TRBV9
cdr3_nt: TGTGCCAGCAGCTTCCTGGACAGGAGTCATAGCAATCAGCCCCAGCATTTT
cdr3_aa: CASSFLDRSHSNQPQHF

cdr3_length: 14
j_call: TRBJ1-1
clone_size: few
d_call: NA
v_call: TRBV19
cdr3_nt: TGTGCCAGTAGCCTTGGCTGGATGAACACTGAAGCTTTCTTT
cdr3_aa: CASSLGWMNTEAFF

cdr3_length: 17
j_call: TRBJ2-5
clone_size: NA
d_call: NA
v_call: TRBV7-9
cdr3_nt: TGTGCCAGCAGCCCCATTGGAGTGGGGCAGCCGCGGGAGACCCAGTACTTC
cdr3_aa: CASSPIGVGQPRETQYF

cdr3_length: 15
j_call: TRBJ1-2
clone_size: NA
d_call: NA
v_call: TRBV7-9
cdr3_nt: TGTGCCAGCAGCTTAATCCCCACGGGGGACGAAGGCTACACCTTC
cdr3_aa: CASSLIPTGDEGYTF

cdr3_length: 15
j_call: TRBJ2-6
clone_size: few
d_call: NA
v_call: TRBV27
cdr3_nt: TGTGCCAGCAGGGAGGAGGGTTCTGGGGCCAACGTCCTGACTTTC
cdr3_aa: CASREEGSGANVLTF

cdr3_length: 15
j_call: TRBJ2-7
clone_size: NA
d_call: TRBD2
v_call: TRBV27
cdr3_nt: TGTGCCAGCAGTCCTAGACTAGCGGGAGATGGCGAGCAGTACTTC
cdr3_aa: CASSPRLAGDGEQYF

cdr3_length: 16
j_call: TRBJ2-5
clone_size: NA
d_call: NA
v_call: TRBV14
cdr3_nt: TGTGCCAGCAGCCAAGGCCCTGGGCTGGACCAAGAGACCCAGTACTTC
cdr3_aa: CASSQGPGLDQETQYF

cdr3_length: 12
j_call: TRBJ2-3
clone_size: NA
d_call: NA
v_call: TRBV7-2
cdr3_nt: TGTGCCAGCAGGGGTCACGCAGATACGCAGTATTTT
cdr3_aa: CASRGHADTQYF

cdr3_length: 14
j_call: TRBJ1-2
clone_size: NA
d_call: NA
v_call: TRBV3-1
cdr3_nt: TGTGCCAGCAGCCAAGTTCTTGGGAAGGGCGACTACACCTTC
cdr3_aa: CASSQVLGKGDYTF

cdr3_length: 12
j_call: TRBJ1-4
clone_size: few
d_call: NA
v_call: TRBV7-9
cdr3_nt: TGTGCCAGCAGTATGCACGGTGAAAAACTGTTTTTT
cdr3_aa: CASSMHGEKLFF

cdr3_length: 12
j_call: TRBJ2-1
clone_size: NA
d_call: TRBD2
v_call: TRBV29-1
cdr3_nt: TGCACAGCGGGATTCCCCTACAATGAGCAGTTCTTC
cdr3_aa: CTAGFPYNEQFF

cdr3_length: 10
j_call: TRBJ1-1
clone_size: NA
d_call: NA
v_call: TRBV6-4
cdr3_nt: TGTGCCAGCAGCGGGGACTTGACTTTCTTT
cdr3_aa: CASSGDLTFF

cdr3_length: 19
j_call: TRBJ2-4
clone_size: NA
d_call: TRBD1
v_call: TRBV5-1
cdr3_nt: TGCGCCAGTAGCTTGGAAGGGACAGCCTCCTACGGGGCCAAAAACATTCAGTACTTC
cdr3_aa: CASSLEGTASYGAKNIQYF

cdr3_length: 13
j_call: TRBJ1-1
clone_size: NA
d_call: NA
v_call: TRBV6-2/TRBV6-3
cdr3_nt: TGTGCCAGTCAAAACAGGGAGAACACTGAAGCTTTCTTT
cdr3_aa: CASQNRENTEAFF

cdr3_length: 16
j_call: TRBJ1-4
clone_size: NA
d_call: NA
v_call: TRBV4-3
cdr3_nt: TGCGCCAGCAGCCAAGATTACCAGGGCCTTAATGAAAAACTGTTTTTT
cdr3_aa: CASSQDYQGLNEKLFF

cdr3_length: 17
j_call: TRBJ2-1
clone_size: few
d_call: TRBD1
v_call: TRBV4-2
cdr3_nt: TGTGCCAGCAGCCCGACCTCGGGGGACAGGCCGTACGATGAGCAGTTCTTC
cdr3_aa: CASSPTSGDRPYDEQFF

cdr3_length: 12
j_call: TRBJ1-2
clone_size: NA
d_call: NA
v_call: TRBV6-6
cdr3_nt: TGTGCCAGCGGGTACCCTAACTATGGCTACACCTTC
cdr3_aa: CASGYPNYGYTF

cdr3_length: 19
j_call: TRBJ2-3
clone_size: NA
d_call: TRBD1
v_call: TRBV15
cdr3_nt: TGTGCCACCAGCAGAGATGTGTGGGACAGTCGCGGCTACACAGATACGCAGTATTTT
cdr3_aa: CATSRDVWDSRGYTDTQYF

cdr3_length: 15
j_call: TRBJ2-1
clone_size: few
d_call: NA
v_call: TRBV5-4
cdr3_nt: TGTGCCAGCAGCACCCCCTCTGGGGGATACAATGAGCAGTTCTTC
cdr3_aa: CASSTPSGGYNEQFF

cdr3_length: 15
j_call: TRBJ2-5
clone_size: NA
d_call: NA
v_call: TRBV7-9
cdr3_nt: TGTGCCAGCAGCTTAGCGTCAGGCGCGGTCGATACCCAGTACTTC
cdr3_aa: CASSLASGAVDTQYF

cdr3_length: 13
j_call: TRBJ2-1
clone_size: NA
d_call: TRBD1
v_call: TRBV12-3/TRBV12-4
cdr3_nt: TGTGCCAGCAGTCCAGGGGGCCACAATGAGCAGTTCTTC
cdr3_aa: CASSPGGHNEQFF

cdr3_length: 14
j_call: TRBJ2-7
clone_size: NA
d_call: NA
v_call: TRBV28
cdr3_nt: TGTGCCAGCAGTTTAGGCGGGGGCCCAAAGGAGCAGTACTTC
cdr3_aa: CASSLGGGPKEQYF

cdr3_length: 15
j_call: TRBJ2-1
clone_size: few
d_call: TRBD1
v_call: TRBV5-1
cdr3_nt: TGCGCCAGCAGCTTGAGGGGGCAGGGGAGCAATGAGCAGTTCTTC
cdr3_aa: CASSLRGQGSNEQFF

cdr3_length: 15
j_call: TRBJ1-2
clone_size: NA
d_call: NA
v_call: TRBV12-3/TRBV12-4
cdr3_nt: TGTGCCAGCAGTTTGGTCCCAGATTCGAACTATGGCTACACCTTC
cdr3_aa: CASSLVPDSNYGYTF